The sequence of this TCR beta chain was determined in a study of cytomegalovirus exposure and HLA in healthy donors. General study findings and limits: The majority of TCR sequences were rare, yet some public TCRs appeared in many donors. The sole available immune exposure information was CMV serostatus.

Researchers ran the PCR with 60 Vbeta and 13 Jbeta primers. The table came from immunoSEQ multiplex PCR; TCRdb's copy has only in-frame clones and leaves some out. Of 150,000 to 200,000 clones listed, roughly 73% are singletons. CDR3 size: 13 residues. The ends were cut back, 4 bases at V and 1 base at J, with 8 bases in the middle. Per germline, CDR1 SGHRS and CDR2 YFSETQ. The sample holds a few counts of this clone. Its antigen remains unknown. The sequence derives from a male donor in good health and CMV-seronegative. The specimen sequenced was PBMCs. The J gene is TRBJ1-2, the V gene TRBV5-1; perhaps TRBD1 as D (6 bases). CDR3 amino acids: CASSRTDNYGYTF. The CDR3 DNA reads as TGCGCCAGCAGCCGGACAGATAACTATGGCTACACCTTC.